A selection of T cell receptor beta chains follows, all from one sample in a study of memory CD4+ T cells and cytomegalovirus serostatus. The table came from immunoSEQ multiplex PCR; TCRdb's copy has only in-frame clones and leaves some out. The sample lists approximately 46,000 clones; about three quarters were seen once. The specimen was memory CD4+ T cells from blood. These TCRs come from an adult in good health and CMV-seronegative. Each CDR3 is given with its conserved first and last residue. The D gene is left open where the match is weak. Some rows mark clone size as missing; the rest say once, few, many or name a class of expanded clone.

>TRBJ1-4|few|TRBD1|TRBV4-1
CASSQGLGRGLEKLFF
TGCGCCAGCAGCCAAGGGTTGGGCAGGGGGCTCGAAAAACTGTTTTTT
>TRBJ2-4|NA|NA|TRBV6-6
CASRSRDLAKNIQYF
TGTGCCAGCAGAAGCAGGGATCTAGCCAAAAACATTCAGTACTTC
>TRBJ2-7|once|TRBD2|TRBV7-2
CASSIHSGGAYEQYF
TGTGCCAGCAGCATCCATAGCGGGGGGGCCTACGAGCAGTACTTC
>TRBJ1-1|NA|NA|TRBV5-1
CASSLEAVGNTEAFF
TGCGCCAGCAGCTTGGAGGCAGTAGGGAACACTGAAGCTTTCTTT
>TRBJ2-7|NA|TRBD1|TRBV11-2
CASSLSPGQGVGQYF
TGTGCCAGCAGCTTATCCCCGGGACAGGGGGTCGGGCAGTACTTC
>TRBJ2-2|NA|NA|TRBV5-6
CASSLWTIGELFF
TGTGCCAGCAGCTTGTGGACAATCGGGGAGCTGTTTTTT
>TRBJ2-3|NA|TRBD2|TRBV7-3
CASSQAGGPQDTQYF
TGTGCCAGCAGCCAAGCGGGGGGGCCGCAAGATACGCAGTATTTT
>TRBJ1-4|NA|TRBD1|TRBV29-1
CSVGGPGQGNEKLFF
TGCAGCGTTGGTGGTCCGGGACAGGGGAATGAAAAACTGTTTTTT
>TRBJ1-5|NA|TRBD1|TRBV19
CASSIPGQGARQPQHF
TGTGCCAGTAGTATACCGGGACAGGGGGCACGACAGCCCCAGCATTTT
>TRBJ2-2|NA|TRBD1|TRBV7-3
CASRTGQGNTGELFF
TGTGCCAGCAGGACAGGACAGGGGAACACCGGGGAGCTGTTTTTT
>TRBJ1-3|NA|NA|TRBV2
CASSPWGSGSGNTIYF
TGTGCCAGCAGCCCTTGGGGGTCCGGCTCTGGAAACACCATATATTTT
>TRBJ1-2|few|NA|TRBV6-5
CASSYDTSSGYTF
TGTGCCAGCAGTTACGACACATCCAGCGGCTACACCTTC
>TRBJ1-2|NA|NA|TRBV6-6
CASRQGLDGYTF
TGTGCCAGCCGGCAGGGCCTCGATGGCTACACCTTC
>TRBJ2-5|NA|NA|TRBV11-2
CASSLRLGGFVRETQYF
TGTGCCAGCAGCTTGCGTCTCGGAGGGTTTGTTCGAGAGACCCAGTACTTC
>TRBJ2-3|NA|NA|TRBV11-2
CASSLGGYTDTQYF
TGTGCCAGCAGCTTAGGCGGATATACAGATACGCAGTATTTT
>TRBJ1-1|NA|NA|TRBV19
CASSVPGGSEQAFF
TGTGCCAGTAGTGTACCGGGAGGATCTGAACAAGCTTTCTTT